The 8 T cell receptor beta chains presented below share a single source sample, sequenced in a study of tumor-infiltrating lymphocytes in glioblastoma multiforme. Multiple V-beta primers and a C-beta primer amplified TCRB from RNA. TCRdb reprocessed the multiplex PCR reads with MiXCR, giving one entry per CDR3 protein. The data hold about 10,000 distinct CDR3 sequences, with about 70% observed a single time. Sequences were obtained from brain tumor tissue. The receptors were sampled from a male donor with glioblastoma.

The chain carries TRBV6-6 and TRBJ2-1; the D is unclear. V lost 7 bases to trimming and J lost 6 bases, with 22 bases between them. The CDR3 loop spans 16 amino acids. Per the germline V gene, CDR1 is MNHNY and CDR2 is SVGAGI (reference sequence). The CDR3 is CASNTNPRLASNEQFF. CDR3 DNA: TGTGCCAGCAATACGAATCCGAGATTAGCCTCCAATGAGCAGTTCTTC.

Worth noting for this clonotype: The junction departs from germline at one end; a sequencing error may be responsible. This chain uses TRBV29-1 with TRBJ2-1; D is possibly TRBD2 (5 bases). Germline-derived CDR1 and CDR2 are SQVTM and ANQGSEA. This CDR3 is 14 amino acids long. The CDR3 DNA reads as TGCAGCGTCCCTCAAGGACTGGCTGACAATGAGCGGCTCTTC. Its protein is CSVPQGLADNERLF.

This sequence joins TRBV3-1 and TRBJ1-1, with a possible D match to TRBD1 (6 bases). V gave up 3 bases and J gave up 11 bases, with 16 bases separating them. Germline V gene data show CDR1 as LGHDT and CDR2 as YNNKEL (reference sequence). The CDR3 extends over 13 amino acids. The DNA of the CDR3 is TGTGCCAGCAGCCAGGGGGGGCGGGGTGGCGCTTTCTTT. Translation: CASSQGGRGGAFF.

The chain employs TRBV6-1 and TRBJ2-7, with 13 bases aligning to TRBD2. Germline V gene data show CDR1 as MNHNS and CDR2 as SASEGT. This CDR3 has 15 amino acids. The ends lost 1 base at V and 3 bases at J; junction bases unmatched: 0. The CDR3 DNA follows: TGTGCCAGCAGTGAAGGGACTAGCGGGAGCTACGAGCAGTACTTC. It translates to CASSEGTSGSYEQYF.

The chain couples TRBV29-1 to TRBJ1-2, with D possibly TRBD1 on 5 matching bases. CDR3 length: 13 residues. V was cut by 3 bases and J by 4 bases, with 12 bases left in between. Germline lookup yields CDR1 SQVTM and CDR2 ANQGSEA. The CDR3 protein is CSVERLTGYGYTF. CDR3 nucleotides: TGCAGCGTTGAGCGATTAACAGGCTATGGCTACACCTTC.

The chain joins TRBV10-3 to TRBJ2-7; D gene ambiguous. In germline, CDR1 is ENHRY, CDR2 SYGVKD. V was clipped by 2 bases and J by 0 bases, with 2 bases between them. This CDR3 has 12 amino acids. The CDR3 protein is CAISEVSYEQYF. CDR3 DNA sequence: TGTGCCATCAGTGAGGTCTCCTACGAGCAGTACTTC.

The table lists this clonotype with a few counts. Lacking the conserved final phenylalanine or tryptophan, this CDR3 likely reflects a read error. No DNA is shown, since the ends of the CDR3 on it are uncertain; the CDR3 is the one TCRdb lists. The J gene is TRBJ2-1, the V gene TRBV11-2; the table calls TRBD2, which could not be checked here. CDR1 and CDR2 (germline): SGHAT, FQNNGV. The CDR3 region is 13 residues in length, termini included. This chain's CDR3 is CASDISGYNEYFL.

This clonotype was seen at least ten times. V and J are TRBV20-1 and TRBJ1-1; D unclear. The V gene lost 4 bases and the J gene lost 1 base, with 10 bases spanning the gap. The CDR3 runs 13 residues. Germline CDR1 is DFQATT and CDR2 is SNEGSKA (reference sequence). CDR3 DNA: TGCAGTGCTACATTACCCGGGAACACTGAAGCTTTCTTT. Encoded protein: CSATLPGNTEAFF.